This entry concerns a single TCR beta chain. What it recognizes is unknown. The data were taken from a study of cytomegalovirus exposure and HLA in healthy donors. CDR1 is SGHVS, CDR2 FNYEAQ, per germline. The ends were cut back, 0 bases at V and 4 bases at J, with 10 bases in the middle. The CDR3 loop spans 14 amino acids. Broader study findings: Later analysis placed DRB1 highest and HLA-C lowest in TCR association rates, which differed by HLA locus. The dataset shows that most TCR sequences were rare, while some public TCRs occurred in many donors.

Primers included in the PCR were 60 Vbeta and 13 Jbeta primers. The data were produced by immunoSEQ multiplex PCR, yet TCRdb's version contains in-frame clones alone and is incomplete. The table lists about 90,000 clones, roughly 80% of them singletons. This rearrangement joins TRBV7-6 to TRBJ2-7; D may be TRBD1 (6 bases). Sequenced: PBMCs. The receptor comes from a man younger than 30 in good health and CMV-seronegative. CDR3 sequence (DNA): TGTGCCAGCAGCTTAGCCCCAGGACAGTACGAGCAGTACTTC. This encodes CASSLAPGQYEQYF. The complete variable domain, with remaining parts taken from reference TRBV7-6 and TRBJ2-7, reads GAGVSQSPRYKVTKRGQDVALRCDPISGHVSLYWYRQALGQGPEFLTYFNYEAQQDKSGLPNDRFSAERPEGSISTLTIQRTEQRDSAMYRCASSLAPGQYEQYFGPGTRLTVT.